This TCR beta chain was captured by sequencing in a study of monozygotic twins with inflammatory bowel disease. With eight separate reactions per sample, the authors made cDNA. UMIs that had a 6-nucleotide sample barcode were put in using template switching. One entry per CDR3 protein, without DNA, is what TCRdb gives after re-calling the 5' RACE reads. The data show just over 300,000 distinct CDR3 sequences, and the top ten clones hold roughly 5.3%. The specimen sequenced was blood. This TCR derives from a human donor with ulcerative colitis or Crohn's disease, or a healthy co-twin of an affected twin (not recorded which).

CDR3 in amino acids: CASSFAGVSNQPQHF. The chain recombines TRBV7-2 with TRBJ1-5; lacking DNA, the TRBD1 call made by TCRdb goes unchecked. The CDR3 covers 15 residues. Germline assignment: CDR1 SGHTA and CDR2 FQGNSA.